This T cell receptor beta chain originates from a study of shared clonotypes between healthy human individuals. Across the whole study: Plates per donor: three CD4 naive, three CD4 memory, two CD8 naive, one CD8 memory. Points from the study as a whole: Larger richness was generally estimated for naive than memory subsets. Incompleteness in sorted-subset sequencing, despite large depth, was shown by rarefaction.

TCRdb's table, derived via immunoSEQ multiplex PCR, lists solely in-frame clones and lacks some. The repertoire holds 2 million to 2.5 million clones, with 93% as singletons. The study separated CD4+ cells into CD45RA+ naive and CD45RA-negative memory subsets. This clone is a singleton in its sample. No antigen is known for it. Per germline, CDR1 LGHNT and CDR2 FRNRAP. The CDR3 sequence is 15 residues long. V was shortened by 1 base and J by 2 bases, with 10 bases between the two germline ends. This sequence joins TRBV12-5 and TRBJ2-3, with a tentative D call TRBD1 (5 bases). Sequenced: naive CD4+ T cells from PBMCs. Subset specified: CD45RA+ positively selected. This receptor was taken from a man between 18 and 29 years old in good health. Some clones in this sample may be carry-over from other donors' samples. CDR3 amino acids: CASGLGQSITDTQYF. DNA of the CDR3: TGTGCTAGTGGTTTGGGACAGTCAATCACAGATACGCAGTATTTT.